These 5 T cell receptor beta chains came from one sample sequenced in a study of graft-versus-host responses after intestinal transplantation. These receptors lack a known antigen. The assay was immunoSEQ multiplex PCR, and TCRdb's table has in-frame clones only and misses some. The table lists approximately 85,000 clones, around 93% of them singletons. The input for sequencing was unstimulated CD8+ T cells sorted from spleen or lymph node cells, taken before transplant. All receptors come from a human donor who was the organ donor for an intestinal transplant.

Details on this clone: Other nucleotide sequences from this sample produce the same CDR3. The gene calls are TRBV7-2 and TRBJ2-7; the match to TRBD1 covers 7 bases. V trimming: 5 bases; J trimming: 0 bases; junction bases outside the gene matches: 4. The length of the CDR3 is 14 residues. CDR1 and CDR2 from the germline V gene are SGHTA and FQGNSA. The CDR3, as DNA: TGTGCCAGCAGCCGAAGGGACAGCTCCTACGAGCAGTACTTC. Translation gives CASSRRDSSYEQYF.

The genes are TRBV4-1 and TRBJ2-5; D uncertain. Trimming stripped 2 bases from V and 0 bases from J, with 13 bases between. Germline V lookup: CDR1 MGHRA, CDR2 YSYEKL. The CDR3 totals 16 residues. CDR3: CASSQYIRTHQETQYF. The CDR3 coding sequence is TGCGCCAGCAGCCAATACATTAGAACCCACCAAGAGACCCAGTACTTC.

This chain uses TRBV6-1 with TRBJ2-7, with unresolved D. This CDR3 comprises 13 residues. The V end was cut by 3 bases, the J end by 0 bases, with 6 bases between. Germline assignment: CDR1 MNHNS and CDR2 SASEGT. As DNA, the CDR3 is TGTGCCAGCAGTGACCTGGCCTCCTACGAGCAGTACTTC. This translates into CASSDLASYEQYF.

The rearrangement uses TRBV29-1 and TRBJ2-1, with 7 bases fitting TRBD2. V lost 2 bases to trimming and J lost 0 bases; unmatched junction nucleotides: 13. The germline gives CDR1 SQVTM, CDR2 ANQGSEA. The CDR3 is made up of 18 amino acids. Here the CDR3 reads CSVESGDGTQSSYNEQFF. The CDR3 DNA sequence: TGCAGCGTTGAAAGCGGGGACGGGACGCAAAGCTCCTACAATGAGCAGTTCTTC.

This clone was found a few times. The chain couples TRBV5-4 to TRBJ1-3; no reliable D call. The CDR3 totals 18 residues. V gave up 3 bases and J gave up 0 bases, with 19 bases separating them. The V gene's germline CDR1 is SGHNT and CDR2 YYREEE (reference sequence). The CDR3 nucleotides read TGTGCCAGCAGCTCTCTAAAGGCACAGCCAGACTCTGGAAACACCATATATTTT. Protein sequence: CASSSLKAQPDSGNTIYF.